This entry lists 4 T cell receptor beta chains sequenced from one sample in a study of radiotherapy plus CTLA-4 blockade in lung cancer. Only in-frame clones appear in the TCRdb table, and some are missing; sequencing was by immunoSEQ multiplex PCR. The sample has some 110,000 clones, 78% seen once. The sample here was peripheral blood, taken from a patient treated with radiotherapy plus ipilimumab. All receptors come from a human donor with non-small cell lung cancer who had a partial response to radiotherapy plus ipilimumab.

This clone was seen a single time. The chain uses TRBV6-1 and TRBJ2-2, with D possibly matching TRBD2 (6 bases). This CDR3 has 13 residues. Germline loops: CDR1 MNHNS, CDR2 SASEGT. Trimming stripped 2 bases from V and 6 bases from J, with 7 bases between. The CDR3 bases are TGTGCCAGCAGTGAATGGGAGGCCGGGGAGCTGTTTTTT. Translating gives CASSEWEAGELFF.

This chain joins TRBV5-5 and TRBJ1-4; TRBD1 might be the D (6 bases). There are 14 residues in the CDR3. The germline V and J ends were trimmed by 4 bases and 8 bases, with 15 bases remaining between them. Germline V gene lookup returns CDR1 SGHKS and CDR2 YYEKEE (reference sequence). CDR3 nucleotide sequence: TGTGCCAGCAGCAACGTGGACAGTGTCGAAAAACTGTTTTTT. The encoded protein is CASSNVDSVEKLFF.

The chain joins TRBV4-2 to TRBJ2-1, with 10 positions matching TRBD2. This CDR3 contains 16 residues. Germline-derived CDR1 and CDR2 are LGHNA and YNFKEQ. The J segment lost 4 bases and the V segment lost 0 bases, leaving 3 bases of the junction unmatched. CDR3 bases: TGTGCCAGCAGCCAAGATGGGGGACTAGCGTACAATGAGCAGTTCTTC. It codes for CASSQDGGLAYNEQFF.

The chain employs TRBV7-8 and TRBJ2-7; a possible D gene is TRBD2 (5 bases). V gave up 5 bases and J gave up 5 bases, with 13 bases separating them. Germline assignment: CDR1 SGHVS and CDR2 FQNEAQ. The CDR3 has 13 residues. CDR3 residues: CASSQAEIDEQYV. The CDR3 nucleotides are TGTGCCAGCAGCCAAGCGGAAATCGACGAGCAGTACGTC.